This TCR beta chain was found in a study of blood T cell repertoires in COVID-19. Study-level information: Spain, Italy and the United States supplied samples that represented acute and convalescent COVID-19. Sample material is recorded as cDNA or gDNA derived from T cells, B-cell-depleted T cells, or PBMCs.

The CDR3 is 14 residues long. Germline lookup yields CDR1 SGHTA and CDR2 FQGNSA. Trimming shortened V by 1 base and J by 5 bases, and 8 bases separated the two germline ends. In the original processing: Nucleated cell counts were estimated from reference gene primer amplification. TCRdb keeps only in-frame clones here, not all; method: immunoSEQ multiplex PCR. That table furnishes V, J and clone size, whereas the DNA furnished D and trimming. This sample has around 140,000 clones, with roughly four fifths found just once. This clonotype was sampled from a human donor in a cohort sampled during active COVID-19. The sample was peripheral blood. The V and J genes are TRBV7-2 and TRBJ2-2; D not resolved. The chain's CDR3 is CASSLGTTTGELFF. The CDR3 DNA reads TGTGCCAGCAGCTTAGGAACGACTACCGGGGAGCTGTTTTTT.